This T cell receptor (beta chain) was recorded in a study of blood T cell repertoires in COVID-19. Study-level information: Samples came from the United States, Italy and Spain, spanning acute and convalescent COVID-19. Sources were T cells, B-cell-depleted T cells, or PBMCs; the material itself was cDNA or gDNA.

V was trimmed by 4 bases and J by 6 bases, leaving 13 bases between them. Per germline, CDR1 SQVTM and CDR2 ANQGSEA. The CDR3 runs 12 residues. Original data processing: The authors estimated nucleated cell counts from reference gene primer amplification. Assay used: immunoSEQ multiplex PCR; TCRdb lists only in-frame clones, some missing. The DNA was the basis for D and trimming; V, J and clone size are from that table. Here the sample spans under 300,000 clones, about 85% being singletons. The sequence was collected from a human donor in a cohort sampled during active COVID-19. The chain has TRBV29-1 and TRBJ2-7; D possibly corresponds to TRBD2 (7 bases). The specimen sequenced was peripheral blood. The CDR3 region has the DNA TGCAGCGTTGTTATAGGGGGGGCCGAGCAGTACTTC. It yields the protein CSVVIGGAEQYF.